This T cell receptor (beta chain) is drawn from a study of identifying expanded T cells in peripheral blood (dated by TCRdb to the late 2010s). Regarding the complete study: Separate aliquots of the same genomic DNA pool were sequenced to produce technical replicates, and four replicates were compared in pairs.

No immune events such as infections were documented for the healthy donors during the collection period. Healthy-donor blood repertoires served as a training cohort to calibrate time-dependent variance in a beta-binomial model of T-cell clone differential abundance. The training cohort comprised 10 or so healthy donors, 3 female and 7 male. Donor ages ranged from roughly 29 to 64 years, with an average of about 44 years. Obtained from a commercial supplier, whole blood was collected from each healthy donor at three time points set around 2 weeks apart. For immunosequencing, genomic DNA was extracted from unsorted whole blood. The study at large found these results: In all healthy donors, the variance in clone template counts between samples taken around 2 weeks apart rose significantly as total template count increased. The authors expected biological variance in healthy repertoires might increase further over much longer intervals such as months to years. About 1.3 differentially abundant clones were flagged by the binomial model between technical replicates, whereas about 16 and 20 were flagged over approximately two weeks and four weeks, respectively. Across all healthy-donor time intervals, the beta-binomial model significantly lowered both the number of clones called differentially abundant and the false-positive rate.

TCRbeta CDR3 regions were profiled with the immunoSEQ Assay using bias-controlled multiplex PCR amplification of genomic DNA. The original pipeline was this. The absolute abundance of each unique TCRbeta CDR3 region was quantified after sequences were collapsed and filtered. Differential abundance was assessed using a binomial (Fisher-equivalent) model and a beta-binomial model in which time-dependent variance fitted from healthy donors was added. Any clone with fewer than 5 combined templates was excluded, and a clone was called differentially abundant if its Benjamini-Hochberg FDR was below 0.01. Beta-binomial variance was modeled as a function of total template count across the two samples using the form v = (b*log(k)+a)^2. TCRdb provides this immuneACCESS table in a form limited to in-frame rearrangements. Some clones are lacking; in checked studies, under half of them reflect an unresolved V gene, and why the rest are absent is not known. From that table come the V and J calls and clone size; the DNA was used to work out D and trimming. This sample is represented by more than 75,000 clones; approximately 84% of them were singletons. Roughly 5.5% of the sample rests with the top ten.

Regarding this clone: Its antigen specificity is not known. The sample holds no much larger clone one base away, and base qualities are not on file.

From the cysteine up to the phenylalanine, the CDR3 has a length of 16 residues. CDR3 DNA is the only sequence kept; it has 48 bases, read in frame from the first base. Sequences ENHRY (CDR1) and SYGVKD (CDR2) are obtained from the germline V gene. Compared with germline, V lacks 6 bases and J lacks 2 bases; bases without a gene match: 8. The clonotype was recovered from a person aged 18-70 years in good health. The rearrangement joined TRBV10-3 to TRBJ2-3; 10 bases in the junction line up with TRBD2. The source material was blood. The CDR3 has the sequence CAISEPLAGLTDTQYF. The DNA reads TGTGCCATCAGCGAACCACTAGCGGGGCTCACAGATACGCAGTATTTT.